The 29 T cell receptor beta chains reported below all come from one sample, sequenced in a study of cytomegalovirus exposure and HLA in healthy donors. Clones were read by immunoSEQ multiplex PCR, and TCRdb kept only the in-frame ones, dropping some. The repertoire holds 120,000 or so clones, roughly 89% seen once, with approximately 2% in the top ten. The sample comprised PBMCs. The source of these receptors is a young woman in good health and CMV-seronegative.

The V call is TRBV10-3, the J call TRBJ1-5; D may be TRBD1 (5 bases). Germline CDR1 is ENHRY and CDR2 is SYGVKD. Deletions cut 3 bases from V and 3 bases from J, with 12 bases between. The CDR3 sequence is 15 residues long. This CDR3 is CAISEGRVINQPQHF. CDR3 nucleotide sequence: TGTGCCATCAGTGAAGGCAGGGTGATCAATCAGCCCCAGCATTTT.

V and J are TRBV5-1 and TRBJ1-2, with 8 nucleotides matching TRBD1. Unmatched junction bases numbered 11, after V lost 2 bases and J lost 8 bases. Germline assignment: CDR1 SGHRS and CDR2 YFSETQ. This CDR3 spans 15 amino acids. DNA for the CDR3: TGCGCCAGCAGCTTAGGGACAGGCGCCCATCGAGGCTACACCTTC. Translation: CASSLGTGAHRGYTF. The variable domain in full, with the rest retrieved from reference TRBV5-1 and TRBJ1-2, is KAGVTQTPRYLIKTRGQQVTLSCSPISGHRSVSWYQQTPGQGLQFLFEYFSETQRNKGNFPGRFSGRQFSNSRSEMNVSTLELGDSALYLCASSLGTGAHRGYTFGSGTRLTVV.

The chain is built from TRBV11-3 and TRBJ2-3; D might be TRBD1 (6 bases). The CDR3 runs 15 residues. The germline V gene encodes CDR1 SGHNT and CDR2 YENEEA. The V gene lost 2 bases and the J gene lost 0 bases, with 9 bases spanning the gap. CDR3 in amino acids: CASSLSQGSTDTQYF. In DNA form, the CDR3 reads TGTGCCAGCAGCTTATCTCAGGGGAGCACAGATACGCAGTATTTT.

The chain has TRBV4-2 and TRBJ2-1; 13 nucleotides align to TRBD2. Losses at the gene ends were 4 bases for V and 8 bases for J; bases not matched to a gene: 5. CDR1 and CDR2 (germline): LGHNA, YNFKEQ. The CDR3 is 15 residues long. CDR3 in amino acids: CASSPELAGGYEQFF. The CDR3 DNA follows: TGTGCCAGCAGCCCAGAACTAGCGGGAGGGTATGAGCAGTTCTTC.

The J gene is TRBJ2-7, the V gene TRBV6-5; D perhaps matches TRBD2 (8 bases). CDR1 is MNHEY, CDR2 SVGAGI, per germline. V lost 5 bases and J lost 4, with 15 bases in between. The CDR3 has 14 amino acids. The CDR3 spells CASSAGRGLYEQYF. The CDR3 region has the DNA TGTGCCAGCAGTGCCGGGAGGGGGCTGTACGAGCAGTACTTC.

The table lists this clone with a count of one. This CDR3 reads CASSLGTGTDTQYF. The CDR3 DNA sequence: TGTGCCAGCAGCTTGGGGACAGGCACAGATACGCAGTATTTT. The chain recombines TRBV13 with TRBJ2-3; 7 bases line up with TRBD1. Per the germline V gene, CDR1 is PRHDT and CDR2 is FYEKMQ (reference sequence). This CDR3 comprises 14 residues. Losses at the gene ends were 3 bases for V and 1 base for J; bases not matched to a gene: 1.

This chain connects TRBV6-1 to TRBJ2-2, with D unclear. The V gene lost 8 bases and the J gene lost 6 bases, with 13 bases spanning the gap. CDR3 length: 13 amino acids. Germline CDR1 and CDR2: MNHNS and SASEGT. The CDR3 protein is CASATFRSGELFF. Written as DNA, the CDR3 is TGTGCCAGCGCTACGTTTCGGTCCGGGGAGCTGTTTTTT.

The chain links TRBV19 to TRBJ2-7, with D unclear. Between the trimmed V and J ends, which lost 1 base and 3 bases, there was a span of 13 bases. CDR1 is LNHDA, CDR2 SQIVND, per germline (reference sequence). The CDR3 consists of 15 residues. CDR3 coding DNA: TGTGCCAGTAGTATAGGCTACCTATCGGGCTACGAGCAGTACTTC. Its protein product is CASSIGYLSGYEQYF.

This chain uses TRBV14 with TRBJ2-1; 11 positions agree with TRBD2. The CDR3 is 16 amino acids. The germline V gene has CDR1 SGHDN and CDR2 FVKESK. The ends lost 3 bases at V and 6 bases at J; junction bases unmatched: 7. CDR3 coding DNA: TGTGCCAGCAGCCACGTTAGCGGGAGGGCATTCAATGAGCAGTTCTTC. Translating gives CASSHVSGRAFNEQFF.

CDR3 residues: CASSHRRRDRGPGYTF. DNA for the CDR3: TGTGCCAGCAGTCACCGACGCCGGGACAGGGGGCCTGGCTACACCTTC. The rearrangement uses TRBV6-6 and TRBJ1-2; 12 bases line up with TRBD1. Per the germline V gene, CDR1 is MNHNY and CDR2 is SVGAGI (reference sequence). V lost 5 bases, J lost 7 bases, and 11 bases stayed unmatched. CDR3 length: 16 residues.

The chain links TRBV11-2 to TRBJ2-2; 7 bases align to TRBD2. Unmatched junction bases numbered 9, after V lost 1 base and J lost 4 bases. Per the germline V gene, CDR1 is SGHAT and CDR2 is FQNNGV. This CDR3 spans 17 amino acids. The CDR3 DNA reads TGTGCCAGCAGCTTAGCGAGGCGGGAGAAGCCCACCGGGGAGCTGTTTTTT. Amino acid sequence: CASSLARREKPTGELFF.

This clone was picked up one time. CDR3 residues: CAIQGATNYGYTF. The CDR3 coding sequence is TGTGCCATCCAGGGGGCCACTAACTATGGCTACACCTTC. The chain combines TRBV28 with TRBJ1-2; 8 bases agree with TRBD1. Germline values: CDR1 MDHEN, CDR2 SYDVKM. The CDR3 length is 13 residues. V trimming: 10 bases; J trimming: 0 bases; junction bases outside the gene matches: 4.

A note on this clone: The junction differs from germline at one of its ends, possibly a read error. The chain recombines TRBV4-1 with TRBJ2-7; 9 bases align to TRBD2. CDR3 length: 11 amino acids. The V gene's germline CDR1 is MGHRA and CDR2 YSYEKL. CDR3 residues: CASRRSGSSDF. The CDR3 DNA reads TGCGCCAGCAGACGTAGCGGGAGTTCGGACTTC.

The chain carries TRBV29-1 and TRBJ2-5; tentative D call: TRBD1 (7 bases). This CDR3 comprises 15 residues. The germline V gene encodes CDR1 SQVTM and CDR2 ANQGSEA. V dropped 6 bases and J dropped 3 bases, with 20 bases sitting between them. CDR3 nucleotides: TGCAGCGTGCAAAAGACAGGGAGGCAGAAAGAGACCCAGTACTTC. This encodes CSVQKTGRQKETQYF.

The CDR3 reads CASKTLTGMNQPQHF. Here the CDR3 DNA reads TGTGCCAGTAAAACTTTGACAGGGATGAATCAGCCCCAGCATTTT. J is TRBJ1-5 and V is TRBV27; 7 nucleotides agree with TRBD1. Germline loops: CDR1 MNHEY, CDR2 SMNVEV (reference sequence). The CDR3 loop spans 15 amino acids. The V and J ends lost 9 bases and 4 bases, in that order; junction bases with no gene match: 12.

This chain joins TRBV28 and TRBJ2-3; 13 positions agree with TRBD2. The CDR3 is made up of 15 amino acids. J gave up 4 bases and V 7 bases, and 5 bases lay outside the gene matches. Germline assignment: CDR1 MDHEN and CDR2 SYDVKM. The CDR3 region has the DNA TGTGCCAGCACCCGGACTAGCGGGAGTCCAGATACGCAGTATTTT. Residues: CASTRTSGSPDTQYF.

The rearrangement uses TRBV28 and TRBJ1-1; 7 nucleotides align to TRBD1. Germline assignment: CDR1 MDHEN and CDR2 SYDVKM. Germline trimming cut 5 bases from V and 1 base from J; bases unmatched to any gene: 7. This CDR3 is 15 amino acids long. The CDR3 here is CASSLMTGSNTEAFF. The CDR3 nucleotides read TGTGCCAGCAGTCTGATGACAGGGTCGAACACTGAAGCTTTCTTT.

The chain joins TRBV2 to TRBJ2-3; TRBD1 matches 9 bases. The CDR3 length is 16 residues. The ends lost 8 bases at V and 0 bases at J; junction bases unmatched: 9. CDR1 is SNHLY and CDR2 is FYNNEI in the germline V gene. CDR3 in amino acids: CASPGQGSFSTDTQYF. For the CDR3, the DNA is TGTGCCAGCCCGGGACAGGGTAGCTTTAGCACAGATACGCAGTATTTT.

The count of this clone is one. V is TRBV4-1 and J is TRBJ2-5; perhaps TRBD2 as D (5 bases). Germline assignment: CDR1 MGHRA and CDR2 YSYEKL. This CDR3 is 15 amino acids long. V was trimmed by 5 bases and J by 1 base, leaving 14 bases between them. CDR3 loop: CASSSRGAVQETQYF. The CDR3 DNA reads TGCGCCAGCAGCTCTCGGGGAGCGGTCCAAGAGACCCAGTACTTC.

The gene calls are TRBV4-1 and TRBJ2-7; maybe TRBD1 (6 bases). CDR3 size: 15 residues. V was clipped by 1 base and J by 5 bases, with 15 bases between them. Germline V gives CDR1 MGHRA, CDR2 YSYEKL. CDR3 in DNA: TGCGCCAGCAGCCAAGTGGGGGCTGGAGGACACGAGCAGTACTTC. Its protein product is CASSQVGAGGHEQYF.

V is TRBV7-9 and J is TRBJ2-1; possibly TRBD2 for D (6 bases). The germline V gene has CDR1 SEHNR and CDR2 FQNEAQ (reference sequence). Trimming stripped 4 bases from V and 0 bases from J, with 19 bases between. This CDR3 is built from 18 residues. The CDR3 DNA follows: TGTGCCAGCAGCTCTACCCAGCGGGCAGAGCCCTCCTACAATGAGCAGTTCTTC. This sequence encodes CASSSTQRAEPSYNEQFF.

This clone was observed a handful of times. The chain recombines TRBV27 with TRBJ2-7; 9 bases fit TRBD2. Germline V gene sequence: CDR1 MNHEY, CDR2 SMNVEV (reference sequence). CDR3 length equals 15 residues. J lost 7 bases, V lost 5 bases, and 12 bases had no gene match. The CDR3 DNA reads TGTGCCAGCAGTCCCGTTAGCGGGAGAACGAAGGAGCAGTACTTC. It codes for CASSPVSGRTKEQYF.

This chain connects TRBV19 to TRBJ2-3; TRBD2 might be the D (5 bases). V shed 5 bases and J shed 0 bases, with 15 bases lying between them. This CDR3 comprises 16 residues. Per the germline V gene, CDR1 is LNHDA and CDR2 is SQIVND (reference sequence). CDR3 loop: CASSSWSGGSTDTQYF. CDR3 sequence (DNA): TGTGCCAGTAGTTCTTGGAGCGGCGGAAGCACAGATACGCAGTATTTT.

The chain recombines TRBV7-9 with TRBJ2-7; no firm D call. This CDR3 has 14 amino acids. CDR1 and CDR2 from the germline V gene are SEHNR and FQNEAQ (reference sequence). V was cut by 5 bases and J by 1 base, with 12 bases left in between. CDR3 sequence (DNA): TGTGCCAGCAGCGACGGGTCCGGATCCTACGAGCAGTACTTC. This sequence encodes CASSDGSGSYEQYF.

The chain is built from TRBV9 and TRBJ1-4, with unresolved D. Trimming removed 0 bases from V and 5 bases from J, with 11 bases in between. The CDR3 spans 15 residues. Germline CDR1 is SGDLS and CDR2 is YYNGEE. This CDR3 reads CASSVEYGVNEKLFF. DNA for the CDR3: TGTGCCAGCAGCGTAGAATACGGGGTGAATGAAAAACTGTTTTTT.

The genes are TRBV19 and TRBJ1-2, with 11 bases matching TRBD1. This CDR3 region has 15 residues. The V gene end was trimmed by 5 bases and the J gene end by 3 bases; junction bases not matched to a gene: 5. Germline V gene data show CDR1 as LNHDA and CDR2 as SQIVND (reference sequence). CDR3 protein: CASSAGQGAYYGYTF. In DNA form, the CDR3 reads TGTGCCAGTAGTGCTGGACAGGGGGCATACTATGGCTACACCTTC.

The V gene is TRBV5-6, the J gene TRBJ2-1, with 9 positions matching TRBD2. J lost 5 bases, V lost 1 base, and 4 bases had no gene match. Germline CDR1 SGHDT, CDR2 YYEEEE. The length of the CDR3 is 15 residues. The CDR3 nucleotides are TGTGCCAGCAGCTTGATGGCTAGCGGGAACAATGAGCAGTTCTTC. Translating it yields CASSLMASGNNEQFF.

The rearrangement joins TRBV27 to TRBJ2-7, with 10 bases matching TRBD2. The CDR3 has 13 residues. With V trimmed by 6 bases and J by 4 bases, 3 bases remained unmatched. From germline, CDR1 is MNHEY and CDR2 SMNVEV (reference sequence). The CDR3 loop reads CASREREGYEQYF. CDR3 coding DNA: TGTGCCAGCAGGGAGCGGGAGGGATACGAGCAGTACTTC.

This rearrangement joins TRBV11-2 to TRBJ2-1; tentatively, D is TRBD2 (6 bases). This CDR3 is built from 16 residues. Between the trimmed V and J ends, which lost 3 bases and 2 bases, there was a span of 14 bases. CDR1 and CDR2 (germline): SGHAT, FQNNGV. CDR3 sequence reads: CASSFKRDLTYNEQFF. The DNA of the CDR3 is TGTGCCAGCAGCTTCAAGAGGGACTTGACCTACAATGAGCAGTTCTTC.